This T cell receptor beta chain came from a study of blood T cells in healthy people across ages. Extracted total RNA amounted to at least 5.5 micrograms for each sample. Primers used in a second PCR of roughly 6 to 11 cycles were a sample-barcoded 5' primer and a J-beta primer mix. Via MiXCR, TCRdb re-called the 5' RACE reads, giving one row per CDR3 protein. The sample includes 780,000 or so distinct CDR3 sequences, roughly 50% seen only once; the top ten take roughly 24%. Germline lookup yields CDR1 MNHEY and CDR2 SMNVEV (reference sequence). The CDR3 spans 13 residues. V lost 8 bases and J lost 15, with 23 bases in between. General study points: Roughly linear age-related decline in beta diversity appeared, significant by age 40. Higher diversity, along with more naive CD4+ cells, distinguished long-lived donors from aged donors.

This clonotype was picked up a small number of times. Its antigen is not identified. Sequencing was done on a sample of blood. This TCR was recovered from a middle-aged man in good health. This rearrangement joins TRBV27 to TRBJ2-1; D possibly matches TRBD1 or TRBD2 (5 bases each). The CDR3 DNA sequence: TGTGCCAGCTCACTCGGGACGACTTCCTCAAGGTTCTTC. Protein sequence: CASSLGTTSSRFF.